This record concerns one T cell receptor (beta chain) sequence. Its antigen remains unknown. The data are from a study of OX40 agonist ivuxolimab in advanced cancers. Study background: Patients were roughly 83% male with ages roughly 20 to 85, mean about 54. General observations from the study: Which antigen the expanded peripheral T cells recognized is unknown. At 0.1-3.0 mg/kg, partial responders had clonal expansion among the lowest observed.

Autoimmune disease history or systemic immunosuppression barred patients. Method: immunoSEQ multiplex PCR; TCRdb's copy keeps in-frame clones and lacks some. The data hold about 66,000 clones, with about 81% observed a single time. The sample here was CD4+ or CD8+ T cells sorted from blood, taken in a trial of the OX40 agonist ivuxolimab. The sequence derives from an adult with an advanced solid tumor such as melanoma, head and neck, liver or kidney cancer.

CDR3 residues: CASSLNGGLGYEQYF. The CDR3 DNA is TGCGCCAGCAGCTTAAACGGCGGGCTGGGTTACGAGCAGTACTTC. V is TRBV5-1 and J is TRBJ2-5; TRBD2 is a possible D gene (5 bases). With the DNA end fitting TRBJ2-7 better, the J assignment may be wrong. CDR1 and CDR2 (germline): SGHRS, YFSETQ. The CDR3 runs to 15 residues.